This record concerns one T cell receptor (beta chain) sequence. The data are from a study of blood T cell repertoires in COVID-19. The CDR3 spans 15 residues. Trimming removed 9 bases from V and 7 bases from J; junction bases left unmatched: 13. Germline-derived CDR1 and CDR2 are LNHDA and SQIVND (reference sequence). Clones were sequenced by immunoSEQ multiplex PCR, and TCRdb holds only the in-frame ones, with some missing. The data contain 90,000 to 140,000 clones, under 80% of them singletons. Sequences were obtained from peripheral blood. The chain couples TRBV19 to TRBJ2-1; the match to TRBD2 covers 9 bases. The sequence came from a woman between 65 and 79 years old with acute or convalescent COVID-19. CDR3 in amino acids: CASQSVGGGGNEQFF. The CDR3 DNA sequence: TGTGCCAGCCAATCGGTCGGCGGGGGGGGGAATGAGCAGTTCTTC.